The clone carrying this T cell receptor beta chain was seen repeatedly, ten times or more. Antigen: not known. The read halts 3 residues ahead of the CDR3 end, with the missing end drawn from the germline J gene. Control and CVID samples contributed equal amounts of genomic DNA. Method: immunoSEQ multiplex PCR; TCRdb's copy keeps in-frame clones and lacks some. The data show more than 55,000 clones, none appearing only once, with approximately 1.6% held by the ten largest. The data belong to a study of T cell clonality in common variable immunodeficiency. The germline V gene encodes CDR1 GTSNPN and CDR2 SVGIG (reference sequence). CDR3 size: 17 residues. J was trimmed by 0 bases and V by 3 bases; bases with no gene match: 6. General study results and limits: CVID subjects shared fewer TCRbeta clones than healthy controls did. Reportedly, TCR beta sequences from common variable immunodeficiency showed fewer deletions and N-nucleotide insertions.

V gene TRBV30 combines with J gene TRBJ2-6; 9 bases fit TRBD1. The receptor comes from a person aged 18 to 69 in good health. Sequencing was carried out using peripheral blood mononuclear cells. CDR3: CAWRGTGMGSGANVLTF. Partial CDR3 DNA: TGTGCCTGGAGAGGGACAGGGATGGGCTCTGGGGCCAACGTC.